The 20 T cell receptor beta chains given below trace back to one sample, sequenced in a study of cytomegalovirus exposure and HLA in healthy donors. The PCR was carried out with 60 Vbeta primers and 13 Jbeta primers. The data were produced by immunoSEQ multiplex PCR, yet TCRdb's version contains in-frame clones alone and is incomplete. The sample consists of 98,000 or so clones, approximately 80% of them appearing once. Sample: PBMCs. The receptors come from a man between 60 and 75 years old in good health and CMV-seropositive.

The rearrangement links TRBV11-2 to TRBJ1-2; TRBD1 matches at 10 bases. CDR3 length: 14 amino acids. V shed 8 bases, J shed 8 bases, and the junction held 11 bases outside the gene matches. CDR1 SGHAT and CDR2 FQNNGV come from the germline V gene. The CDR3 region is CASGLAGQGEGYTF. In nucleotides, the CDR3 is TGTGCCAGCGGCCTGGCCGGACAGGGGGAAGGCTACACCTTC.

V gene TRBV18 combines with J gene TRBJ2-5; 11 bases align to TRBD2. The J call may not be correct, given that the DNA end is closer to TRBJ2-7. Looked up from germline, CDR1 is KGHSH and CDR2 is LQKENI. The length of the CDR3 is 15 residues. The CDR3 here is CASSPLFGTSGEQYF. As DNA, the CDR3 is TGTGCCAGCTCACCACTGTTCGGGACTAGCGGCGAGCAGTACTTC.

This rearrangement joins TRBV7-9 to TRBJ2-4, with 7 bases identical to TRBD1. The germline V gene encodes CDR1 SEHNR and CDR2 FQNEAQ (reference sequence). The J segment lost 3 bases and the V segment lost 5 bases, leaving 13 bases of the junction unmatched. The CDR3 covers 17 residues. CDR3 residues: CASSRVEGALIKNIQYF. In DNA, the CDR3 is TGTGCCAGCAGCCGCGTCGAGGGGGCCTTAATCAAAAACATTCAGTACTTC. Supplemented by reference TRBV7-9 and TRBJ2-4, the full variable domain reads DTGVSQNPRHKITKRGQNVTFRCDPISEHNRLYWYRQTLGQGPEFLTYFQNEAQLEKSRLLSDRFSAERPKGSFSTLEIQRTEQGDSAMYLCASSRVEGALIKNIQYFGAGTRLSVL.

V gene TRBV27 combines with J gene TRBJ1-1, with TRBD1 identical over 9 bases. CDR1 and CDR2 from the germline V gene are MNHEY and SMNVEV (reference sequence). V shed 6 bases and J 1 base; nucleotides not matched to a gene: 0. The CDR3 contains 13 residues. The DNA of the CDR3 is TGTGCCAGCAGGGACAGGGGGAACACTGAAGCTTTCTTT. This translates into CASRDRGNTEAFF.

The count of this clone is one. The V and J genes are TRBV21-1 and TRBJ2-7; the table names TRBD1, a call not compared with the DNA. TRBV21-1 is designated a pseudogene. This CDR3 is built from 18 residues. The CDR3 reads CASTKRDRLCERSYEQYF. The CDR3 DNA follows: TGTGCCAGCACCAAGAGGGACAGGCTCTGCGAACGGTCCTACGAGCAGTACTTC.

CDR3 sequence (DNA): TGTGCCAGCAGCCTTCTCGTGGGGGGATCGAGCAAAAACATTCAGTACTTC. Translation gives CASSLLVGGSSKNIQYF. The V gene is TRBV7-6, the J gene TRBJ2-4; D is perhaps TRBD2 (6 bases). V was clipped by 5 bases and J by 3 bases, with 20 bases between them. Looked up from germline, CDR1 is SGHVS and CDR2 is FNYEAQ. CDR3 length: 17 residues.

The chain is built from TRBV5-4 and TRBJ1-2; TRBD1 might be the D (5 bases). CDR1 is SGHNT, CDR2 YYREEE, per germline (reference sequence). V was cut by 2 bases and J by 7 bases, with 12 bases left in between. This CDR3 is built from 13 residues. CDR3 region: CASSFFGGSGYTF. The DNA for the CDR3 is TGTGCCAGCAGCTTTTTCGGGGGGTCTGGCTACACCTTC.

In this sample, this clone turned up once. V is TRBV27 and J is TRBJ2-5; D gene uncertain. Gene TRBJ2-7 matches the end of the DNA better, so the J call may be wrong. This CDR3 is built from 13 residues. Germline V lookup: CDR1 MNHEY, CDR2 SMNVEV (reference sequence). The CDR3 DNA is TGTGCCAGCAGTTTGGGCATTTCCTACGAGCAGTACTTC. This translates into CASSLGISYEQYF.

This chain links TRBV28 with TRBJ1-4; no definite D call. The V end was cut by 6 bases, the J end by 8 bases, with 7 bases between. Germline-derived CDR1 and CDR2 are MDHEN and SYDVKM. There are 11 residues in the CDR3. CDR3 protein: CASRRGEKLFF. Written as DNA, the CDR3 is TGTGCCAGCAGACGAGGCGAAAAACTGTTTTTT. Based on the CDR3 plus reference TRBV28 and TRBJ1-4, the full variable domain is DVKVTQSSRYLVKRTGEKVFLECVQDMDHENMFWYRQDPGLGLRLIYFSYDVKMKEKGDIPEGYSVSREKKERFSLILESASTNQTSMYLCASRRGEKLFFGSGTQLSVL.

V and J are TRBV9 and TRBJ2-1; D possibly corresponds to TRBD1 (5 bases). The CDR3 extends over 15 amino acids. V was clipped by 0 bases and J by 2 bases, with 9 bases between them. The germline gives CDR1 SGDLS, CDR2 YYNGEE. CDR3 DNA sequence: TGTGCCAGCAGCGTAGCAGGCAGGGCCTACAATGAGCAGTTCTTC. Protein: CASSVAGRAYNEQFF.

This chain uses TRBV14 with TRBJ1-2; D possibly corresponds to TRBD1 (5 bases). The CDR3 consists of 14 residues. CDR1 is SGHDN, CDR2 FVKESK, per germline. Trimming stripped 2 bases from V and 8 bases from J, with 15 bases between. CDR3 bases: TGTGCCAGCAGCCAACAGATGTCGGGGGACGGCTACACCTTC. It codes for CASSQQMSGDGYTF.

In its sample, this clone was seen once. This chain uses TRBV1 with TRBJ2-1; TRBD2 is taken as the D call from the table, unchecked against the DNA. TRBV1 represents a pseudogene. The CDR3 length is 15 residues. The CDR3 is CTSSQLAGEYNEQFF. DNA for the CDR3: TGCACCAGCAGCCAGCTAGCGGGGGAATACAATGAGCAGTTCTTC.

The chain has TRBV10-3 and TRBJ2-5; 9 bases align to TRBD1. This CDR3 is 14 amino acids long. After removal of 6 bases from V and 4 bases from J, the junction contained 6 bases not matched to a gene. Per the germline V gene, CDR1 is ENHRY and CDR2 is SYGVKD. The CDR3 spells CAIRANRGLETQYF. DNA of the CDR3: TGTGCCATCAGAGCAAACAGGGGGCTAGAGACCCAGTACTTC.

This CDR3 is CASSLGAGVSYEQYF. The CDR3 DNA follows: TGTGCCAGCAGCTTAGGGGCAGGGGTCTCCTACGAGCAGTACTTC. J is TRBJ2-7 and V is TRBV7-9; tentatively, D is TRBD1 (6 bases). The CDR3 is made up of 15 amino acids. The V gene lost 1 base and the J gene lost 0 bases, with 10 bases spanning the gap. Germline CDR1 reads SEHNR; CDR2 reads FQNEAQ (reference sequence).

This clone came up a few times. V and J are TRBV5-4 and TRBJ1-5; 8 nucleotides align to TRBD1. With V trimmed by 0 bases and J by 3 bases, 8 bases remained unmatched. The CDR3 is made up of 17 amino acids. CDR1 is SGHNT and CDR2 is YYREEE in the germline V gene (reference sequence). The CDR3 bases are TGTGCCAGCAGCTTGGGATCGGACAGGGAACCCAATCAGCCCCAGCATTTT. It codes for CASSLGSDREPNQPQHF.

The chain links TRBV5-1 to TRBJ2-5; no clear D gene. Germline CDR1 reads SGHRS; CDR2 reads YFSETQ. V was shortened by 4 bases and J by 1 base, with 14 bases between the two germline ends. There are 15 residues in the CDR3. As DNA, the CDR3 is TGCGCCAGCAGCCTTTCCACAACCGTCCAAGAGACCCAGTACTTC. This encodes CASSLSTTVQETQYF.

The rearrangement links TRBV6-1 to TRBJ1-2; D not resolved. V lost 8 bases to trimming and J lost 1 base, with 8 bases between them. The CDR3 is made up of 12 amino acids. CDR1 and CDR2 from the germline V gene are MNHNS and SASEGT. CDR3 loop: CASGQNNYGYTF. DNA for the CDR3: TGTGCCAGCGGGCAGAATAACTATGGCTACACCTTC.

This chain uses TRBV18 with TRBJ2-7; D might be TRBD2 (5 bases). The CDR3 is made up of 12 amino acids. The V and J ends lost 6 bases and 7 bases respectively, with 13 bases between them. CDR1 KGHSH and CDR2 LQKENI come from the germline V gene. CDR3 region: CASSRVGGEQYF. The CDR3 DNA reads as TGTGCCAGCTCCCGCGTCGGAGGTGAGCAGTACTTC.

The chain is built from TRBV15 and TRBJ2-1, with TRBD1 identical over 9 bases. After removal of 5 bases from V and 8 bases from J, the junction contained 10 bases not matched to a gene. Germline CDR1 is LNHNV and CDR2 is YYDKDF (reference sequence). The CDR3 runs to 15 residues. The CDR3 region is CATSGGQGKFDEQFF. For the CDR3, the DNA is TGTGCCACCAGCGGAGGACAGGGGAAGTTTGATGAGCAGTTCTTC.

This clone was observed a single time. The rearrangement uses TRBV18 and TRBJ2-3; 9 nucleotides match TRBD2. The V segment lost 3 bases and the J segment 3 bases; nucleotides outside the gene matches: 7. The germline CDR1 and CDR2 sequences are KGHSH and LQKENI. The CDR3 runs 16 residues. As DNA, the CDR3 is TGTGCCAGCTCACCCGGGATTAGCGGGGGAACAGATACGCAGTATTTT. This sequence encodes CASSPGISGGTDTQYF. The full variable domain, in which reference TRBV18 and TRBJ2-3 provide the parts outside the CDR3, is NAGVMQNPRHLVRRRGQEARLRCSPMKGHSHVYWYRQLPEEGLKFMVYLQKENIIDESGMPKERFSAEFPKEGPSILRIQQVVRGDSAAYFCASSPGISGGTDTQYFGPGTRLTVL.